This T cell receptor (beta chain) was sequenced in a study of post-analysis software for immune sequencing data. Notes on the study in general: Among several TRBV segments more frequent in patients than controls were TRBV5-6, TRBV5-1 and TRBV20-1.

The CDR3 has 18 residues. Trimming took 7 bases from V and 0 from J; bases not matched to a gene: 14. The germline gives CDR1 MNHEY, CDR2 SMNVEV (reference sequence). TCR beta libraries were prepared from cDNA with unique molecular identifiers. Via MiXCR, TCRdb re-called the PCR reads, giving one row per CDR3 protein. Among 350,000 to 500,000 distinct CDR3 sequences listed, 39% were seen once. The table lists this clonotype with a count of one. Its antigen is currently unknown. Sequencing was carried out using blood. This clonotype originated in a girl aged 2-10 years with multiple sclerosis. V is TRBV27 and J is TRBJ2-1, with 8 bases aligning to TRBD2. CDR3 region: CASTFVTSGKSSYNEQFF. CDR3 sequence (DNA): TGTGCCAGCACCTTCGTTACTAGCGGAAAAAGCTCCTACAATGAGCAGTTCTTC.